This is a list of T cell receptor beta chains from one sample in a study of T cells in Graves' hyperthyroidism and ophthalmopathy. Using its own MiXCR run on the multiplex PCR reads, TCRdb lists one record per CDR3 protein. The sample includes almost 600,000 distinct CDR3 sequences, approximately 13% of them seen just once. The sequenced sample consisted of blood. The receptors stem from a woman aged 30 to 39 with Graves' hyperthyroidism that later progressed to Graves' ophthalmopathy. The CDR3 runs from the conserved cysteine through the conserved F or W. Fields, in order: D gene, clone size, V gene, J gene, CDR3 DNA, CDR3 protein. D genes are given only for firm matches. Only some rows state a clone size, as once, few, many or a class for expanded clones.

>TRBD1|many|TRBV10-3|TRBJ1-4
TGTGCCATCAGTGAATCCGGGACAGGGAATGAAAAACTGTTTTTT
CAISESGTGNEKLFF
>.|few|TRBV6-1|TRBJ1-1
TGTGCCAGCAGTGAGGGTGGGGGTTTGGGCACTGAAGCTTTCTTT
CASSEGGGLGTEAFF
>.|many|TRBV10-3|TRBJ2-7
TGTGCCATCAGTGCGAGGGACCTCCGGGACGAGCAGTACTTC
CAISARDLRDEQYF
>TRBD2|few|TRBV3-1|TRBJ2-1
TGTGCCAGCAGCCAAGAAGTAGCGGGAGGACTAAATGAGCAGTTCTTC
CASSQEVAGGLNEQFF
>TRBD2|many|TRBV6-1|TRBJ2-7
TGTGCCAGCAACCCTAGCGGCCGATTCTACGAGCAGTACTTC
CASNPSGRFYEQYF
>.|many|TRBV29-1|TRBJ2-3
TGCAGCGTTGAACCCCAGGGCCTAATAGGCACAGATACGCAGTATTTT
CSVEPQGLIGTDTQYF
>.|many|TRBV7-3|TRBJ1-1
TGTGCCAGCAGTGACTTAGGGGGAATTGAAGCTTTCTTT
CASSDLGGIEAFF
>.|.|TRBV27|TRBJ1-6
TGTGCCAGCACCAGTAGCTCCTATAATTCACCCCTCCACTTT
CASTSSSYNSPLHF
>.|.|TRBV7-9|TRBJ1-2
TGTGCCAGCAGCTCCTCCGGGATCCTGGTTAGAGCTAACTATGGCTACACCTTC
CASSSSGILVRANYGYTF
>.|many|TRBV7-9|TRBJ2-3
TGTGCCAGCAGCCCCAGGACGGTCACAAGCACAGATACGCAGTATTTT
CASSPRTVTSTDTQYF